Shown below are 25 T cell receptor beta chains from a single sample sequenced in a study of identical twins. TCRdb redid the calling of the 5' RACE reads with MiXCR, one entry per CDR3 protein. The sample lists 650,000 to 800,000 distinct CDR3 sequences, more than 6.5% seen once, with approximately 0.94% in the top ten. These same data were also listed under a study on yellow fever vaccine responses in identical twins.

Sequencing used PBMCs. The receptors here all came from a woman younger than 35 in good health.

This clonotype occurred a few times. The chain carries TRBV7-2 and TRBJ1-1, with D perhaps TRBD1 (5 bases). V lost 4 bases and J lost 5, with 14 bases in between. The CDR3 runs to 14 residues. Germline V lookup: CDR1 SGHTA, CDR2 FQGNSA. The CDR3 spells CASSSLLGDTEAFF. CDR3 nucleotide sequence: TGTGCCAGCAGCTCACTATTAGGGGATACTGAAGCTTTCTTT.

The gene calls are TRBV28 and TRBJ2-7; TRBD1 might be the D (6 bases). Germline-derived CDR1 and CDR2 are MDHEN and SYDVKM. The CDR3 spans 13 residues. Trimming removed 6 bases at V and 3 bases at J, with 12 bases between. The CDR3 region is CASSRRGIYEQYF. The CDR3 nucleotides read TGTGCCAGCAGCCGAAGGGGGATCTACGAGCAGTACTTC.

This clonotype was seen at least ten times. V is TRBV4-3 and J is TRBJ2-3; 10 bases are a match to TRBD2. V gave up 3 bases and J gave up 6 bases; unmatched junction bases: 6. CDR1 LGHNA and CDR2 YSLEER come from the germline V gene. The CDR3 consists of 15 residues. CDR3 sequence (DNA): TGCGCCAGCAGCCACGCAAGTAGCGGGAGGGATACGCAGTATTTT. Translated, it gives CASSHASSGRDTQYF.

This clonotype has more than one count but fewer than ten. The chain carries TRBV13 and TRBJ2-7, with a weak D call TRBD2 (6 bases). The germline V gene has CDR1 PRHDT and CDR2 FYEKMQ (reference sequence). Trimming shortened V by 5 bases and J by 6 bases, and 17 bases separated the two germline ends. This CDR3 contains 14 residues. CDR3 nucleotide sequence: TGTGCCAGCAGCCCCCGCGGCGGGGACTTCGAGCAGTACTTC. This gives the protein CASSPRGGDFEQYF.

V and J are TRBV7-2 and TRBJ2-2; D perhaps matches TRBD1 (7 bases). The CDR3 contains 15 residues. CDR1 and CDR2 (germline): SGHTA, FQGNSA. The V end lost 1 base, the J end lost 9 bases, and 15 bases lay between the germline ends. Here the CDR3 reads CASSLVAGGIRELFF. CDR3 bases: TGTGCCAGCAGCTTAGTGGCAGGGGGGATCAGGGAGCTGTTTTTT. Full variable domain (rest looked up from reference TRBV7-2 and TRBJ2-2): GAGVSQSPSNKVTEKGKDVELRCDPISGHTALYWYRQSLGQGLEFLIYFQGNSAPDKSGLPSDRFSAERTGGSVSTLTIQRTQQEDSAVYLCASSLVAGGIRELFFGEGSRLTVL.

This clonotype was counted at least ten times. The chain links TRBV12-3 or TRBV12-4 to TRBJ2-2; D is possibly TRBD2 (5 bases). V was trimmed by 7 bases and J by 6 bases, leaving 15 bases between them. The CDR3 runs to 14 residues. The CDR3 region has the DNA TGTGCCAGCAAAGGAGAGGGCAACGCCGGGGAGCTGTTTTTT. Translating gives CASKGEGNAGELFF.

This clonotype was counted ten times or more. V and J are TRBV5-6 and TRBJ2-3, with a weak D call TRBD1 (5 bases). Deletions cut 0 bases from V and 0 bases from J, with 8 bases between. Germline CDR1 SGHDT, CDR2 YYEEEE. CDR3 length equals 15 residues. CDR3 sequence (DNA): TGTGCCAGCAGCTTGGGACAGACCAGCACAGATACGCAGTATTTT. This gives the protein CASSLGQTSTDTQYF.

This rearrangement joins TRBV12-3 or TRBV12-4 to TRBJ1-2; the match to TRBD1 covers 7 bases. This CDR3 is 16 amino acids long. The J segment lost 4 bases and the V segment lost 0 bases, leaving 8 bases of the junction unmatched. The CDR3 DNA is TGTGCCAGCAGTTTAGCGAAGGACAGGTTAGGCTATGGCTACACCTTC. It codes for CASSLAKDRLGYGYTF.

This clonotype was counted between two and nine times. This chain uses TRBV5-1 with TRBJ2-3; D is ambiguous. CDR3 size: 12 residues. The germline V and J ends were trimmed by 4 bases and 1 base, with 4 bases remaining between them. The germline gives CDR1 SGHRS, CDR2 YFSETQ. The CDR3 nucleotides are TGCGCCAGCAGCAAACGCACAGATACGCAGTATTTT. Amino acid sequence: CASSKRTDTQYF.

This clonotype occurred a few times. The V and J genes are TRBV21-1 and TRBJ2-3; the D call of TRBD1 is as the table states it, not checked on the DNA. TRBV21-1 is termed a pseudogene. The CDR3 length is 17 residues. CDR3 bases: TGTGCCAGCAGCAAAGTTATGGGGACAGGGGAGACAGATACGCAGTATTTT. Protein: CASSKVMGTGETDTQYF.

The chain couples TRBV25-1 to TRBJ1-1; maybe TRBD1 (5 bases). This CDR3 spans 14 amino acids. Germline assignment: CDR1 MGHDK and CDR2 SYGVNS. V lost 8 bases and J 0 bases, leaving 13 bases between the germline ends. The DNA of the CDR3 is TGTGCCAGCCGGCAGGGTATCATGAACACTGAAGCTTTCTTT. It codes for CASRQGIMNTEAFF. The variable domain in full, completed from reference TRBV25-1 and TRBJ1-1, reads EADIYQTPRYLVIGTGKKITLECSQTMGHDKMYWYQQDPGMELHLIHYSYGVNSTEKGDLSSESTVSRIRTEHFPLTLESARPSHTSQYLCASRQGIMNTEAFFGQGTRLTVV.

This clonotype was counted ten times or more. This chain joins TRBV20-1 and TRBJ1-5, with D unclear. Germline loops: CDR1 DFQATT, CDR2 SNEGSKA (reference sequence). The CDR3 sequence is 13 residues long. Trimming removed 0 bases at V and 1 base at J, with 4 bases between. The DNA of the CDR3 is TGCAGTGCTAGAGATGGAAGCAATCAGCCCCAGCATTTT. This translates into CSARDGSNQPQHF.

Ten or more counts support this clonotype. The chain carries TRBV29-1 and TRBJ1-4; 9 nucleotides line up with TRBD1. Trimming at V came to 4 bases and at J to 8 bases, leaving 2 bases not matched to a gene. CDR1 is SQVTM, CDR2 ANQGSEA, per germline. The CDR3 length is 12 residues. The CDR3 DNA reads TGCAGCGTTGGACAGGGGGGCGAAAAACTGTTTTTT. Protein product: CSVGQGGEKLFF.

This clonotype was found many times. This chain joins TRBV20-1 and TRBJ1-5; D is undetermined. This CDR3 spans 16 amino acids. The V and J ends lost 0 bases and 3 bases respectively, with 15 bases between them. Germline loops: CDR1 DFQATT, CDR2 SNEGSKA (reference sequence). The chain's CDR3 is CSARDLLSGYNQPQHF. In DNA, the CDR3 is TGCAGTGCTAGAGATCTTTTGTCCGGATACAATCAGCCCCAGCATTTT.

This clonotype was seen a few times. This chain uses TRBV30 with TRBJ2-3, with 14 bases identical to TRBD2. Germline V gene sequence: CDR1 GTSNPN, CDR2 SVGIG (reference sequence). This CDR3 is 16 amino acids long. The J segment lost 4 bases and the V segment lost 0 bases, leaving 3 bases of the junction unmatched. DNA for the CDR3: TGTGCCTGGAGTGTAGGGACTAGCGGGAGATCAGATACGCAGTATTTT. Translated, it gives CAWSVGTSGRSDTQYF. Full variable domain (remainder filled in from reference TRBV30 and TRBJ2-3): SQTIHQWPATLVQPVGSPLSLECTVEGTSNPNLYWYRQAAGRGLQLLFYSVGIGQISSEVPQNLSASRPQDRQFILSSKKLLLSDSGFYLCAWSVGTSGRSDTQYFGPGTRLTVL.

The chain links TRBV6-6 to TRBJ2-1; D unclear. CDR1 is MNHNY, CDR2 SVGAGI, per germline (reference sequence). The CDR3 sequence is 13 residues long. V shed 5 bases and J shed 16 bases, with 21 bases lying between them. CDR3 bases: TGTGCCAGCAGTACCGCGGTCCCCCAGGCTGGCTTCTTC. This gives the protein CASSTAVPQAGFF.

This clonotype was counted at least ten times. CDR3 region: CSVERQGEQFF. CDR3 in DNA: TGCAGCGTTGAGAGACAGGGGGAGCAGTTCTTC. The V gene is TRBV29-1, the J gene TRBJ2-1, with TRBD1 matching over 8 bases. Germline assignment: CDR1 SQVTM and CDR2 ANQGSEA. This CDR3 region has 11 residues. J was trimmed by 10 bases and V by 3 bases; bases with no gene match: 2.

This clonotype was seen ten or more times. As DNA, the CDR3 is TGCGCCATACTAGGACGGGAAACAGATACGCAGTATTTT. Amino acid sequence: CAILGRETDTQYF. J is TRBJ2-3 and V is TRBV10-2; D possibly corresponds to TRBD2 (5 bases). The CDR3 totals 13 residues. V lost 10 bases, J lost 3 bases, and 14 bases lay in between. The germline V gene encodes CDR1 WSHSY and CDR2 SAAADI.

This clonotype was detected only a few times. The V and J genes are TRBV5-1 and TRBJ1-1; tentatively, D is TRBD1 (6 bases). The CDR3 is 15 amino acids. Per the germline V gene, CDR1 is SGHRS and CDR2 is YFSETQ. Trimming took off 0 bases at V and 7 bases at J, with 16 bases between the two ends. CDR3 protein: CASSLDRAGALEAFF. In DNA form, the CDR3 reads TGCGCCAGCAGCTTGGATAGGGCAGGGGCGCTTGAAGCTTTCTTT. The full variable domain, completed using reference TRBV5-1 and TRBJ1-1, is KAGVTQTPRYLIKTRGQQVTLSCSPISGHRSVSWYQQTPGQGLQFLFEYFSETQRNKGNFPGRFSGRQFSNSRSEMNVSTLELGDSALYLCASSLDRAGALEAFFGQGTRLTVV.

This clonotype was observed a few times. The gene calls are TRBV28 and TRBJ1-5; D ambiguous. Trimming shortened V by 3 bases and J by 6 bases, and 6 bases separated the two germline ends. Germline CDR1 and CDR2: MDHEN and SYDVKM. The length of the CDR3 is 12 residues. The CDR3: CASSFQLQPQHF. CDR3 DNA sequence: TGTGCCAGCAGTTTTCAGCTTCAGCCCCAGCATTTT.

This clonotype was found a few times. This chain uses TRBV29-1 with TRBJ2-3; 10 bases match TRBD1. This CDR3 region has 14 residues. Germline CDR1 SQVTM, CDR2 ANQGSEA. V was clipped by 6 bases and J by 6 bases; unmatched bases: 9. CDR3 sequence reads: CSVSRDRGSDTQYF. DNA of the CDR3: TGCAGCGTCAGCCGGGACAGGGGTAGCGATACGCAGTATTTT.

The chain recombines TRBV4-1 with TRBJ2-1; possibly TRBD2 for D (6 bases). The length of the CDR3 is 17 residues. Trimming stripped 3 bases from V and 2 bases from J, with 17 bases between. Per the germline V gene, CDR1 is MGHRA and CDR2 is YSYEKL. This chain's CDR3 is CASSQILAESPYNEQFF. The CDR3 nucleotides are TGCGCCAGCAGCCAGATTTTAGCGGAGAGTCCCTACAATGAGCAGTTCTTC.

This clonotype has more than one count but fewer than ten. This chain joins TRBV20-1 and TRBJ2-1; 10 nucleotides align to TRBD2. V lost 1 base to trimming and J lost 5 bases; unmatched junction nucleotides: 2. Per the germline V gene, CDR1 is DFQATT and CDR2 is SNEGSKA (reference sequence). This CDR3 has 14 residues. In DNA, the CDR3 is TGCAGTGCTAGAGGACTAGCGGGCCACAATGAGCAGTTCTTC. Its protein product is CSARGLAGHNEQFF.

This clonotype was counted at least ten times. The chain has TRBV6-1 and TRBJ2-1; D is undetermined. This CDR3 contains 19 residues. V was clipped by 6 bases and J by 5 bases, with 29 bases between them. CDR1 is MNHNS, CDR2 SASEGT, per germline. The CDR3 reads CASSRVRQGWNTPNNEQFF. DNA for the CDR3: TGTGCCAGCAGCCGCGTCCGTCAAGGATGGAATACCCCAAACAATGAGCAGTTCTTC.

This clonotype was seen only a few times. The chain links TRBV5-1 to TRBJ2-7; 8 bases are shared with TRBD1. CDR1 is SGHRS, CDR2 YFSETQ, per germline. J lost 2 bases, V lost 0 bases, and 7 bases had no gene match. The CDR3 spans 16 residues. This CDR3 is CASSLGGTGGPYEQYF. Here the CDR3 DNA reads TGCGCCAGCAGCTTGGGTGGTACAGGGGGTCCCTACGAGCAGTACTTC.